This T cell receptor (beta chain) is drawn from a study of shared clonotypes between healthy human individuals. Regarding this clone: The antigen remains unidentified. Other DNA sequences in this sample translate to the same CDR3.

Findings and caveats of the study: Only a few donors were included, so the genetic and exposure-history diversity represented was limited.

Data came from immunoSEQ multiplex PCR; TCRdb stores just in-frame clones and leaves some out. This table holds 850,000 to 1,200,000 clones, approximately 72% found once. The CDR3 sequence is 12 residues long. Between the trimmed V and J ends, which lost 1 base and 4 bases, there was a span of 6 bases. Germline V gene lookup returns CDR1 SQVTM and CDR2 ANQGSEA. The sequenced sample consisted of memory CD4+ T cells sorted from blood. Subset here: CD45RA-negative fraction. This clonotype was sampled from a man aged 18 to 35 in good health. The chain uses TRBV29-1 and TRBJ2-3, with D perhaps matching TRBD2 (5 bases). The chain's CDR3 is CSVEVGADTQYF. The CDR3 nucleotides read TGCAGCGTTGAAGTCGGGGCAGATACGCAGTATTTT.